The 8 T cell receptor beta chains below were found in one sample sequenced in a study of persistence of HIV-infected CD4 T cells. Stimulation used about 9.5 ug/mL lysate from CMV-infected fibroblasts. Sorted nonresponding memory CD4+ T cells were CD40L-negative, CD69-negative, CD45RO-high. The antigens for these receptors are not known. Sequencing used immunoSEQ version 4 in survey mode. Clones were read by immunoSEQ multiplex PCR, and TCRdb kept only the in-frame ones, dropping some. Of around 48,000 clones detected, under 85% appear once; the ten largest clones hold around 3%. The sequencing used CD4+ T cells sorted from PBMCs after approximately 20-hour stimulation, collected from a patient who received antiretroviral therapy. The source of these receptors is an adult man with HIV who was CMV-seropositive.

The chain has TRBV5-6 and TRBJ2-7, with D maybe TRBD1 (6 bases). The germline CDR1 and CDR2 sequences are SGHDT and YYEEEE. CDR3 length: 15 residues. V lost 4 bases, J lost 0 bases, and 14 bases lay in between. CDR3 residues: CASSETGFSSYEQYF. The CDR3 DNA reads as TGTGCCAGCAGCGAGACAGGCTTTAGCTCCTACGAGCAGTACTTC.

The V and J genes are TRBV11-2 and TRBJ2-1; 9 bases map to TRBD2. V dropped 0 bases and J dropped 14; count of bases not matched to a gene: 11. This CDR3 spans 15 amino acids. CDR1 is SGHAT and CDR2 is FQNNGV in the germline V gene. The chain's CDR3 is CASSLESGSGGLKFF. The CDR3 coding sequence is TGTGCCAGCAGCTTAGAGTCGGGTAGCGGGGGTCTAAAGTTCTTC.

The chain uses TRBV9 and TRBJ1-6, with 10 bases that match TRBD1. Trimming at V came to 4 bases and at J to 9 bases, leaving 4 bases not matched to a gene. The CDR3 extends over 14 amino acids. Germline values: CDR1 SGDLS, CDR2 YYNGEE. CDR3 in DNA: TGTGCCAGCAGCCTCGACAGGGGGCGTTCACCCCTCCACTTT. Translating gives CASSLDRGRSPLHF.

The V and J genes are TRBV20-1 and TRBJ2-7, with D possibly TRBD2 on 5 matching bases. Trimming shortened V by 3 bases and J by 6 bases, and 15 bases separated the two germline ends. Germline CDR1 is DFQATT and CDR2 is SNEGSKA (reference sequence). This CDR3 is built from 13 residues. CDR3 DNA: TGCAGTGCTAGTTCTCCGGGGTCGGCCGAGCAGTACTTC. It specifies CSASSPGSAEQYF.

The chain is built from TRBV6-5 and TRBJ1-2; D not resolved. Trimming left V 5 bases short and J 7 bases short, with 17 bases between. This CDR3 spans 14 amino acids. CDR1 is MNHEY, CDR2 SVGAGI, per germline. In DNA, the CDR3 is TGTGCCAGCAGTCGACTCTCTATGAAGGGTGGCTACACCTTC. Residues: CASSRLSMKGGYTF.

The chain recombines TRBV15 with TRBJ1-6, with 8 bases matching TRBD1. Germline assignment: CDR1 LNHNV and CDR2 YYDKDF (reference sequence). V shed 0 bases, J shed 11 bases, and the junction held 12 bases outside the gene matches. The CDR3 runs to 17 residues. CDR3 amino acids: CATSRDIPGTGLAPLHF. CDR3 coding DNA: TGTGCCACCAGCAGAGATATCCCCGGGACAGGCCTCGCACCCCTCCACTTT.

This chain connects TRBV19 to TRBJ1-2; TRBD1 matches 7 bases. The CDR3 contains 14 residues. V lost 4 bases and J lost 1; bases outside the gene matches: 3. Germline V lookup: CDR1 LNHDA, CDR2 SQIVND (reference sequence). The CDR3: CASSRRQGNYGYTF. The CDR3 DNA follows: TGTGCCAGTAGTAGAAGACAGGGTAACTATGGCTACACCTTC.

The V call is TRBV7-2, the J call TRBJ1-5, with no clear D. The CDR3 loop spans 15 amino acids. Germline CDR1 reads SGHTA; CDR2 reads FQGNSA. V was clipped by 0 bases and J by 1 base, with 7 bases between them. CDR3: CASSLAGRSNQPQHF. The CDR3 nucleotides are TGTGCCAGCAGCTTAGCAGGCAGGAGCAATCAGCCCCAGCATTTT.